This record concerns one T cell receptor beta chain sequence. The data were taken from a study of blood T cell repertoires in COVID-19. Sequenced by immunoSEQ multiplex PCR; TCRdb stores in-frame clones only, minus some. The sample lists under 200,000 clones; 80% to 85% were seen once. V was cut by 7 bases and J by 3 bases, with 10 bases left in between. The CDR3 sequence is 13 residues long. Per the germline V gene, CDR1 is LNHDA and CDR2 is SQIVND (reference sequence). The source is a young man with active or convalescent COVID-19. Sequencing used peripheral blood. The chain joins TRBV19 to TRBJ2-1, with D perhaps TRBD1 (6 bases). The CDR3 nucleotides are TGTGCCAGTAAGGACAGTTTCTACAATGAGCAGTTCTTC. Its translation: CASKDSFYNEQFF. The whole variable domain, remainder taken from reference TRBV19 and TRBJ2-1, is DGGITQSPKYLFRKEGQNVTLSCEQNLNHDAMYWYRQDPGQGLRLIYYSQIVNDFQKGDIAEGYSVSREKKESFPLTVTSAQKNPTAFYLCASKDSFYNEQFFGPGTRLTVL.